Shown below are 14 T cell receptor beta chains from a single sample sequenced in a study of memory CD4+ T cells and cytomegalovirus serostatus. The table came from immunoSEQ multiplex PCR; TCRdb's copy has only in-frame clones and leaves some out. The sample holds around 99,000 clones, 80% seen once. The sort gate was single viable CD3+CD4+CD8-CD45RO+ cells for memory CD4+ T cells. Sequenced: memory CD4+ T cells from blood. The receptors originated from an adult in good health and CMV-seropositive.

This clone has just a few counts. The chain joins TRBV28 to TRBJ1-2; D is unresolved. Germline V lookup: CDR1 MDHEN, CDR2 SYDVKM. CDR3 length: 13 amino acids. V lost 5 bases to trimming and J lost 11 bases, with 18 bases between them. CDR3 residues: CASSVMGSSLYTF. In DNA form, the CDR3 reads TGTGCCAGCAGTGTAATGGGGTCAAGTCTGTACACCTTC.

The chain uses TRBV18 and TRBJ1-5; D may be TRBD1 (6 bases). Trimming pared 6 bases from V and 5 bases from J, leaving 14 bases between. CDR1 and CDR2 (germline): KGHSH, LQKENI. The CDR3 covers 14 residues. The CDR3 spells CASSPDRGYQPQHF. Written as DNA, the CDR3 is TGTGCCAGCTCGCCGGACAGAGGCTATCAGCCCCAGCATTTT.

This clone showed up just a few times. Sequence at one end of the junction differs from germline and may be a read error. The J gene is TRBJ2-1, the V gene TRBV4-3; TRBD2 aligns across 8 bases. The CDR3 is made up of 15 amino acids. Germline lookup yields CDR1 LGHNA and CDR2 YSLEER. The CDR3 coding sequence is TGCGCCAGCAGCCAAGACAGTTTCGGGAGGGGGGAGGGCCTCTTC. Amino acid sequence: CASSQDSFGRGEGLF.

V and J are TRBV7-3 and TRBJ2-3, with a tentative D call TRBD2 (6 bases). In germline, CDR1 is SGHTA, CDR2 FQGTGA. Trimming pared 5 bases from V and 2 bases from J, leaving 14 bases between. This CDR3 has 15 residues. The CDR3 nucleotides are TGTGCCAGCAGCCCCCTCGGAGGGGACACAGATACGCAGTATTTT. Translating gives CASSPLGGDTDTQYF. Drawing the rest from reference TRBV7-3 and TRBJ2-3, the complete variable domain is GAGVSQTPSNKVTEKGKYVELRCDPISGHTALYWYRQSLGQGPEFLIYFQGTGAADDSGLPNDRFFAVRPEGSVSTLKIQRTERGDSAVYLCASSPLGGDTDTQYFGPGTRLTVL.

The chain is built from TRBV19 and TRBJ2-7, with TRBD1 as a possible D gene (6 bases). Germline CDR1 and CDR2: LNHDA and SQIVND (reference sequence). Trimming took 8 bases from V and 3 from J, leaving 14 bases between them. CDR3 length equals 13 residues. The CDR3 here is CASSPGTLYEQYF. CDR3 in DNA: TGTGCCAGTTCCCCCGGGACACTCTACGAGCAGTACTTC. The entire variable domain, with the rest obtained from reference TRBV19 and TRBJ2-7, is as follows: DGGITQSPKYLFRKEGQNVTLSCEQNLNHDAMYWYRQDPGQGLRLIYYSQIVNDFQKGDIAEGYSVSREKKESFPLTVTSAQKNPTAFYLCASSPGTLYEQYFGPGTRLTVT.

The gene calls are TRBV10-1 and TRBJ2-1; D tentatively fits TRBD1 or TRBD2 (6 bases each). Germline V gene data show CDR1 as WNHNN and CDR2 as SYGVQD (reference sequence). This CDR3 has 13 amino acids. V gave up 3 bases and J gave up 10 bases, with 13 bases separating them. CDR3 region: CASSDFKGGEQFF. CDR3 DNA: TGCGCCAGCAGTGATTTCAAGGGGGGCGAGCAGTTCTTC.

V is TRBV10-2 and J is TRBJ2-7; the D gene is possibly TRBD2 (7 bases). CDR3 length equals 16 residues. Germline CDR1 and CDR2: WSHSY and SAAADI. The V and J ends lost 7 bases and 3 bases respectively, with 22 bases between them. DNA for the CDR3: TGCGCCAGCACCAAATGGGGGGCGGGAGAAGGCTACGAGCAGTACTTC. This gives the protein CASTKWGAGEGYEQYF.

V gene TRBV29-1 combines with J gene TRBJ1-5; 9 nucleotides align to TRBD1. Losses at the gene ends were 7 bases for V and 7 bases for J; bases not matched to a gene: 5. This CDR3 spans 12 amino acids. Germline CDR1 is SQVTM and CDR2 is ANQGSEA. CDR3: CSADRGYQPQHF. CDR3 coding DNA: TGCAGCGCCGACAGGGGGTACCAGCCCCAGCATTTT. The complete variable domain, with remaining parts taken from reference TRBV29-1 and TRBJ1-5, reads SAVISQKPSRDICQRGTSLTIQCQVDSQVTMMFWYRQQPGQSLTLIATANQGSEATYESGFVIDKFPISRPNLTFSTLTVSNMSPEDSSIYLCSADRGYQPQHFGDGTRLSIL.

The J gene is TRBJ1-5, the V gene TRBV4-1, with 9 bases aligning to TRBD1. J was trimmed by 3 bases and V by 0 bases; bases with no gene match: 12. The germline V gene has CDR1 MGHRA and CDR2 YSYEKL. CDR3 length: 19 residues. The CDR3 is CASSQDFSFGTGNNQPQHF. Written as DNA, the CDR3 is TGCGCCAGCAGCCAAGATTTCTCCTTCGGGACAGGGAACAATCAGCCCCAGCATTTT.

J is TRBJ2-7 and V is TRBV10-3; the D gene is possibly TRBD2 (5 bases). The germline V gene encodes CDR1 ENHRY and CDR2 SYGVKD. V was pared by 6 bases and J by 3 bases, with 12 bases between. The CDR3 totals 13 residues. CDR3 nucleotides: TGTGCCATCAGGGCGGAGGCTCGCTACGAGCAGTACTTC. It translates to CAIRAEARYEQYF.

This chain joins TRBV28 and TRBJ2-1; no firm D call. With 5 bases removed from V and 5 bases from J, the gap between germline ends came to 7 bases. Germline CDR1 and CDR2: MDHEN and SYDVKM. The CDR3 contains 12 residues. CDR3 in DNA: TGTGCCAGCAGTGCATACCACAATGAGCAGTTCTTC. Encoded protein: CASSAYHNEQFF.

The V call is TRBV7-2, the J call TRBJ1-2; 10 nucleotides align to TRBD1. Germline assignment: CDR1 SGHTA and CDR2 FQGNSA. J lost 7 bases, V lost 2 bases, and 7 bases had no gene match. The CDR3 has 15 amino acids. CDR3 sequence reads: CASSLQKGQGFGYTF. CDR3 coding DNA: TGTGCCAGCAGCTTACAAAAGGGACAGGGGTTTGGCTACACCTTC.

The V and J genes are TRBV7-9 and TRBJ2-1; possible D gene TRBD1, 6 bases. The CDR3 length is 17 residues. Germline loops: CDR1 SEHNR, CDR2 FQNEAQ (reference sequence). V shed 8 bases and J shed 0 bases, with 20 bases lying between them. CDR3 in amino acids: CASEPRTGRISYNEQFF. The CDR3 DNA reads TGTGCCAGCGAGCCTCGAACAGGGCGGATCTCCTACAATGAGCAGTTCTTC.

This chain links TRBV30 with TRBJ2-3; a possible D gene is TRBD2 (5 bases). The CDR3 is 13 amino acids. Per germline, CDR1 GTSNPN and CDR2 SVGIG (reference sequence). The V end lost 0 bases, the J end lost 4 bases, and 8 bases lay between the germline ends. Written as DNA, the CDR3 is TGTGCCTGGAGTGTAAGGCGGGCAGATACGCAGTATTTT. It encodes CAWSVRRADTQYF.